A single T cell receptor beta chain is shown here with its context. The record originates from a study of CD8 T cells in ankylosing spondylitis. CDR1 is DFQATT and CDR2 is SNEGSKA in the germline V gene (reference sequence). J lost 2 bases, V lost 5 bases, and 8 bases had no gene match. The CDR3 extends over 15 amino acids. MiXCR was run by TCRdb on the 5' RACE reads, yielding one entry per CDR3 protein. The sample has 350,000 to 450,000 distinct CDR3 sequences; 20% to 25% are singletons. This sequence was found in a male donor with ankylosing spondylitis or in good health (not recorded which). Sequenced material: blood, either unsorted or a sorted T cell fraction (not recorded which). This chain links TRBV20-1 with TRBJ2-5; TRBD2 matches 10 bases. CDR3 loop: CSASTSGASQETQYF. The CDR3 DNA is TGCAGTGCTTCCACTAGCGGGGCTTCTCAAGAGACCCAGTACTTC.